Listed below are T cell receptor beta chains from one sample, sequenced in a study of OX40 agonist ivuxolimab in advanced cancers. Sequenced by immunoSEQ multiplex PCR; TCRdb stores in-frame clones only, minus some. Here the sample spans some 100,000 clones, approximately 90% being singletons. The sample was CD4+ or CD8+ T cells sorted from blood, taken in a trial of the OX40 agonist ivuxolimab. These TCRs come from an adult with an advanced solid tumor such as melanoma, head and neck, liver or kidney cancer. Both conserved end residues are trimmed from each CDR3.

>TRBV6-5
ASSYDGGPAGNTIY
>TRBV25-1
ASSEPRLGSETQY
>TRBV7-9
ASSLVPRPTGANVLT
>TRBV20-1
SASNNNEQF
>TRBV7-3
ASSLGPPPSEQY
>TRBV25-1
ASSERQGSYNEQF
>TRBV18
ASSPRTSGGFGELF
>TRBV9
ASSPGQVRGTEAF
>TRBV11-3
ASSLGQSSYNEQF
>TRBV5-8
ASRGRGRSNQPQH
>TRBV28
ASSPAGATDTQY
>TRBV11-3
ASLSRDEQF
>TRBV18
ASSPPNRLAGDSGTDTQY
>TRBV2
ASSELEGPYGYT